The clone carrying this T cell receptor beta chain was seen more than once but under ten times. The V end was cut by 3 bases, the J end by 4 bases, with 4 bases between. Germline V lookup: CDR1 MNHNS, CDR2 SASEGT. The CDR3 runs 13 residues. The sample comes from a study of T cells in Graves' hyperthyroidism and ophthalmopathy. Amplified TCR beta CDR3 regions came from RNA transcripts. Researchers ran a first-round RT-PCR on the TCR CDR3 using the HTBI primer set. TCRdb processed the multiplex PCR reads anew with MiXCR; each CDR3 protein has one entry. The sample lists about 480,000 distinct CDR3 sequences; over 13% were seen once. Recently diagnosed hyperthyroidism of less than 2 months' duration affected patients aged 18 to 65.

This chain joins TRBV6-1 and TRBJ2-6; D ambiguous. The sequence was collected from a woman aged 18-29 years with Graves' hyperthyroidism. Sequenced sample: blood. The CDR3 sequence is CASSDGGANVLTF. The CDR3 DNA follows: TGTGCCAGCAGTGACGGAGGGGCCAACGTCCTGACTTTC.